This T cell receptor beta chain was sequenced in a study of radiation and T cells in renal cell carcinoma. Study conclusions and caveats: Baseline intratumoral clonotype presence is unknown without pretreatment biopsies. In blood, top tumor clones expanded by 2 weeks, shrinking by 4.

This clone was recorded only once. Antigen unknown. Regarding time point: baseline pretreatment blood. The treatment denotes: 15 Gy SBRT to primary tumor, nephrectomy 4 weeks later. Blood was sampled at baseline, 2 weeks and 4 weeks after SBRT. Assay: immunoSEQ multiplex PCR; the TCRdb copy retains only in-frame clones and omits some. Of around 160,000 clones in the sample, 88% were seen once. This CDR3 is 14 amino acids long. Germline loops: CDR1 SGHNT, CDR2 YENEEA. The V gene lost 1 base and the J gene lost 3 bases, with 8 bases spanning the gap. Sequenced here: blood, sampled from a patient whose treatment included radiotherapy and nephrectomy. The V call is TRBV11-3, the J call TRBJ2-3; the D is unclear. The TCR comes from an older woman with renal cell carcinoma. The CDR3 reads CASSLVGGTDTQYF. CDR3 nucleotides: TGTGCCAGCAGCTTAGTTGGCGGAACAGATACGCAGTATTTT.